This T cell receptor (beta chain) is from a study of blood T cell repertoires in COVID-19 (dated by TCRdb to 2018 to 2021). Context from the whole study: Samples covering the acute and convalescent phases of COVID-19 were provided by collaborators in the United States, Italy and Spain. Deeply sampled blood TCRbeta repertoires from subjects exposed to, actively infected with, or recovered from COVID-19 were included in the dataset. Samples came from the ongoing ImmuneRACE study (first 160 participants) plus 1,254 subjects from 6 global collaborators. The material from the prospective study consisted of cDNA or gDNA derived from T cells, B-cell-depleted T cells, or PBMCs. Sample metadata almost always included a de-identified subject ID, COVID-19 status, age in years and sex. The repertoires were made available in a free public database intended to serve as a resource for research on the immune response to SARS-CoV-2. HLA class I and class II types, where available, came from metadata supplied by the sample provider rather than from assay-based typing.

The CDR3 spans 15 residues, from the cysteine through the phenylalanine. CDR3 DNA only is kept here, 45 bases in frame from base 1. V lost 5 bases and J lost 4 bases; the stretch between them is 15 bases long. CDR1 LGHNA and CDR2 YSLEER were looked up in the germline V gene. Each collaborating institution followed its own protocols to collect whole blood in K2EDTA tubes. Collaborator samples were shipped for TCRbeta analysis as frozen whole blood, isolated PBMCs, or DNA extracted from either sample type. As to this clone: Its antigen is still unknown. It has no much larger one-base neighbor in the sample; base qualities were not kept.

TCRbeta CDR3 regions were amplified from genomic DNA by means of the immunoSEQ Assay, a bias-controlled multiplex PCR. In the source study's methods: Within the assay, amplification of reference gene primers was used to estimate how many nucleated cells each sample contained. Sequence reads were collapsed and filtered to measure the absolute abundance of every unique TCRbeta CDR3 rearrangement. For each sample, productive Simpson clonality was calculated by taking the square root of Simpson's diversity index across productive rearrangements. Here the immuneACCESS table is served through TCRdb, limited to in-frame sequences with V and J called. Missing clones are a known gap in these copies; in checked studies unresolved V genes cover under half, and the rest lacks a known reason. The V and J calls and clone size are taken from that table; D and trimming were inferred from the DNA. Across this sample there are 56,000 or so clones, with roughly three quarters seen only once. Of the sample, 4.5% to 7% falls within the top ten clones.

Study-wide conclusions, independent of this receptor: The amount of clinical and demographic metadata varied by source and participant and was provided uncurated.

This chain joins TRBV4-3 to TRBJ1-5; D gene: possibly TRBD1, on 5 matching bases. The sequence was obtained from a woman between 70 and 85 years old with acute or convalescent COVID-19. The sequenced sample consisted of peripheral blood. The DNA sequence is as follows: TGCGCCAGCAGCGCCGAAGACAGACAGAATCAGCCCCAGCATTTT. Protein translation: CASSAEDRQNQPQHF.